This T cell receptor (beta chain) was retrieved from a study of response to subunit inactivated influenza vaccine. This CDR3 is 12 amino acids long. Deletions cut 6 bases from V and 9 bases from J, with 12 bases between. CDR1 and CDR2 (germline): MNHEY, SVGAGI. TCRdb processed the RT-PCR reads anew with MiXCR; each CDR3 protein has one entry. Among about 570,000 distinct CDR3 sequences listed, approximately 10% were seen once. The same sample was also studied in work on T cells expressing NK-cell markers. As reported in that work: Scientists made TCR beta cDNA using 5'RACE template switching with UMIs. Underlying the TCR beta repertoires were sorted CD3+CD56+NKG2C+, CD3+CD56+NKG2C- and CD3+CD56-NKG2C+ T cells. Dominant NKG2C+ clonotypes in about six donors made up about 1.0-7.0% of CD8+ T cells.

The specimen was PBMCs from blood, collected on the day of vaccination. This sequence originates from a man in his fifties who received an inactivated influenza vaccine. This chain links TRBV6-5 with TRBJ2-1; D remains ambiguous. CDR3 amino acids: CASSNSVGEQFF. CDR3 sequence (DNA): TGTGCCAGCAGCAATAGTGTTGGTGAGCAGTTCTTC.